This T cell receptor (beta chain) was captured in a study of shared clonotypes between healthy human individuals. With respect to this clone: Its specificity is not known.

Findings of the study overall: Having only a few donors restricted how much genetic and exposure-history diversity was captured.

Here immunoSEQ multiplex PCR was the method, and the copy in TCRdb shows in-frame clones only, minus some. Of approximately 2,000,000 clones listed, about 90% are singletons. The CDR3 is 14 amino acids. The V end was cut by 6 bases, the J end by 5 bases, with 14 bases between. Germline loops: CDR1 MNHNY, CDR2 SVGAGI (reference sequence). The chain uses TRBV6-6 and TRBJ2-1, with a tentative D call TRBD2 (5 bases). Material for sequencing was naive CD4+ T cells from PBMCs. The subset was: CD45RA+ positively selected. The receptor was isolated from a young man in good health. Some clones in this sample may be carry-over from other donors' samples. CDR3 sequence: CASRETGIHNEQFF. CDR3 DNA sequence: TGTGCCAGCAGAGAAACCGGGATTCACAATGAGCAGTTCTTC.